This T cell receptor beta chain was obtained from a study of STAT5B mutations in CD4+ large granular lymphocyte leukemia. Study-level results: Patient CD4-sorted repertoires stayed more clonal than healthy ones after leukemic-clone removal. 8/27 top patient clones versus 2/35 control clones were TRBV06-family. No patients shared main leukemic clonotypes, though 20% to 25% appeared at low frequency elsewhere.

This clone was picked up one time. Its target is not known. Generated by immunoSEQ multiplex PCR, the TCRdb table keeps only in-frame clones and is missing some. The table records more than 25,000 clones, about 76% of them present only once. Trimming took 6 bases from V and 4 from J, leaving 8 bases between them. This CDR3 region has 12 residues. Germline V gene data show CDR1 as MNHEY and CDR2 as SVGAGI. The clonotype comes from a human donor in good health. The chain recombines TRBV6-5 with TRBJ2-3, with TRBD2 as a possible D gene (5 bases). Sequencing input: CD4+ T cells from blood buffy coats. The CDR3 region is CASRGGADTQYF. DNA of the CDR3: TGTGCCAGCAGAGGAGGAGCAGATACGCAGTATTTT.